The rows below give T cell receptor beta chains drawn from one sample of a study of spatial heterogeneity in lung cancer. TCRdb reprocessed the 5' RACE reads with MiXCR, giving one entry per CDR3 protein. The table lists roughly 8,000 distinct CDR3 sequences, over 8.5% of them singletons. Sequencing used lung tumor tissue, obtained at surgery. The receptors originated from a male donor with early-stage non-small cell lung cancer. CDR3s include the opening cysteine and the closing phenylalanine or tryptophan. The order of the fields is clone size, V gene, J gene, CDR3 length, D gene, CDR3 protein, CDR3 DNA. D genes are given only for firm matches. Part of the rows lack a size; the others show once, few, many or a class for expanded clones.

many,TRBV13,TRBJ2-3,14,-,CATSRGASTDTQYF,TGTGCCACCAGTAGGGGGGCGAGCACAGATACGCAGTATTTT
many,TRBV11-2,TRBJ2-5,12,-,CASSLAEETQYF,TGTGCCAGCAGCTTAGCTGAAGAGACCCAGTACTTC
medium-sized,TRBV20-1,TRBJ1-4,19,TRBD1,CSAPMTPGQLSGEAGALFF,TGCAGTGCCCCCATGACACCGGGACAGTTGTCCGGGGAGGCCGGTGCACTGTTTTTT
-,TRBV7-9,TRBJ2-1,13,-,CASSFPPGTEQFF,TGTGCCAGCAGCTTTCCCCCCGGGACTGAGCAGTTCTTC
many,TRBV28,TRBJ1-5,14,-,CASSPRGLNQPQHF,TGTGCCAGCAGCCCCAGGGGCCTCAATCAGCCCCAGCATTTT
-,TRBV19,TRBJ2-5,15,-,CASSGITGYQETQYF,TGTGCCAGTAGTGGGATAACGGGGTACCAAGAGACCCAGTACTTC
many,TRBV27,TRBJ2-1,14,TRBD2,CASSFSGGGDEQFF,TGTGCCAGCAGTTTTAGCGGGGGGGGAGATGAGCAGTTCTTC
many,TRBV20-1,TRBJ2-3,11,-,CSVKGALTQYF,TGCAGTGTGAAAGGCGCTTTAACGCAGTATTTT
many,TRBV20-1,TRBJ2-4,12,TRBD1,CSAYRGENIQYF,TGCAGTGCTTACAGGGGGGAAAACATTCAGTACTTC
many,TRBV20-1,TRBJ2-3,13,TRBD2,CSARGLAGGTQYF,TGCAGTGCTAGAGGGCTAGCGGGGGGTACGCAGTATTTT
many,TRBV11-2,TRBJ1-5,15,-,CASSPGGIGNQPQHF,TGTGCCAGCAGCCCTGGGGGCATCGGCAATCAGCCCCAGCATTTT
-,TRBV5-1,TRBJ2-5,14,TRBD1,CASSLTGGIETQYF,TGCGCCAGCAGCTTGACAGGGGGCATTGAGACCCAGTACTTC
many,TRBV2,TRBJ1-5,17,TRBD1,CASSGPNRGGSNQPQHF,TGTGCCAGCAGTGGGCCTAACAGGGGCGGTAGCAATCAGCCCCAGCATTTT
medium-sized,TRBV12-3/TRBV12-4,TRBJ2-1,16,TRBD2,CASSFSLGGGNNEQFF,TGTGCCAGCAGTTTCTCCTTAGGCGGGGGAAACAATGAGCAGTTCTTC
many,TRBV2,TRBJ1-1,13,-,CASRDDRWGGAFF,TGTGCCAGCAGGGACGACAGGTGGGGGGGAGCTTTCTTT
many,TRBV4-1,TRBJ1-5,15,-,CASSPLAGSNQPQHF,TGCGCCAGCAGCCCCCTGGCAGGGAGCAATCAGCCCCAGCATTTT
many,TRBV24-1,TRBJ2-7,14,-,CATSPQGKPYEQYF,TGTGCCACCAGTCCCCAGGGGAAGCCCTACGAGCAGTACTTC
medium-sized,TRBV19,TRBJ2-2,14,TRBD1,CASKGDRESGELFF,TGTGCCAGTAAGGGGGACAGGGAGTCCGGGGAGCTGTTTTTT
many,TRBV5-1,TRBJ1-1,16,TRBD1,CASSLITGTANTEAFF,TGCGCCAGCAGCTTAATTACCGGGACAGCGAACACTGAAGCTTTCTTT
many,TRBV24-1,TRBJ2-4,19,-,CATSDPAGDSNLAKNIQYF,TGTGCCACCAGTGACCCCGCGGGTGACAGCAATTTAGCCAAAAACATTCAGTACTTC
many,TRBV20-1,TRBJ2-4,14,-,CSARNSGPLGIQYF,TGCAGTGCTAGAAACTCGGGGCCTCTCGGGATTCAGTACTTC
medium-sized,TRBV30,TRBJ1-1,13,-,CAWVWAGNTEAFF,TGTGCCTGGGTTTGGGCAGGGAACACTGAAGCTTTCTTT
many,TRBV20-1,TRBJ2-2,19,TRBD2,CSASKIFGTSGSNTGELFF,TGCAGTGCCTCTAAAATCTTCGGGACTAGCGGGAGTAACACCGGGGAGCTGTTTTTT
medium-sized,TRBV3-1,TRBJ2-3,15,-,CASSHRRESTDTQYF,TGTGCCAGCAGCCACCGACGGGAGAGCACAGATACGCAGTATTTT
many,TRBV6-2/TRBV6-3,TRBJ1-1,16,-,CASSYEEGLPNTEAFF,TGTGCCAGCAGTTACGAGGAGGGCTTACCGAACACTGAAGCTTTCTTT
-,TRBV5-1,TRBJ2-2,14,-,CASSEVVGTGELFF,TGCGCCAGCAGCGAGGTAGTCGGCACCGGGGAGCTGTTTTTT
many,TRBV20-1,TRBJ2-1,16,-,CSAPTTSLISYNEQFF,TGCAGTGCCCCGACGACAAGCCTAATCTCCTACAATGAGCAGTTCTTC
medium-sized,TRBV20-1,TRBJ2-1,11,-,CSAPLVPEQFF,TGCAGTGCGCCCCTGGTTCCTGAGCAGTTCTTC
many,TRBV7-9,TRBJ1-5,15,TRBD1,CASSSTGAFNQPQHF,TGTGCCAGCAGCTCAACAGGGGCCTTTAATCAGCCCCAGCATTTT
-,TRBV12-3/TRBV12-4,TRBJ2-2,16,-,CASSLAAQGNTGELFF,TGTGCCAGCAGTTTAGCAGCACAGGGGAACACCGGGGAGCTGTTTTTT
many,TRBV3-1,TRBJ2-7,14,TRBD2,CASSHSSGSDEQYF,TGTGCCAGCAGCCATTCTAGCGGGAGTGACGAGCAGTACTTC
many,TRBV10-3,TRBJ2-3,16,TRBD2,CAISEASSGGTDTQYF,TGTGCCATCAGTGAGGCCTCTAGCGGGGGCACAGATACGCAGTATTTT
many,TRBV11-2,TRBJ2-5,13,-,CASSYDSGETQYF,TGTGCCAGCAGCTACGATTCGGGAGAGACCCAGTACTTC
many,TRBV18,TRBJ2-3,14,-,CASSLGREADTQYF,TGTGCCAGCTCACTCGGGAGAGAGGCAGATACGCAGTATTTT
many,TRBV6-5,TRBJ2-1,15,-,CASSYGQPSYNEQFF,TGTGCCAGCAGTTACGGACAGCCCTCCTACAATGAGCAGTTCTTC
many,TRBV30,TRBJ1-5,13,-,CAWSVGLDQPQHF,TGTGCCTGGAGTGTCGGGTTAGATCAGCCCCAGCATTTT
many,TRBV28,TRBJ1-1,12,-,CASSLGGWEAFF,TGTGCCAGCAGTTTGGGGGGCTGGGAAGCTTTCTTT
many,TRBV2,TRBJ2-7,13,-,CASSEATLYEQYF,TGTGCCAGCAGTGAGGCGACCTTATACGAGCAGTACTTC
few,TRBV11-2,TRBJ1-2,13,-,CASSPGTAGGYTF,TGTGCCAGCAGCCCCGGGACTGCTGGTGGCTACACCTTC
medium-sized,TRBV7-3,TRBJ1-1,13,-,CASSLIQNTEAFF,TGTGCCAGCAGCTTAATTCAGAACACTGAAGCTTTCTTT
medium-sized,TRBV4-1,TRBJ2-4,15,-,CASSQESATQNIQYF,TGCGCCAGCAGCCAAGAAAGCGCCACCCAGAACATTCAGTACTTC